Each of the 2 T cell receptor beta chains below was sequenced from the same sample in a study of blood T cells in healthy people across ages. Primers used in a second PCR of about 6 to 11 cycles were a sample-barcoded 5' primer and a J-beta primer mix. From the 5' RACE reads, TCRdb called clonotypes with MiXCR, one entry per CDR3 protein. The table records roughly 1.9 million distinct CDR3 sequences, approximately 39% of them present only once. The sample comprised blood. The receptors here all came from a human donor in good health.

V and J are TRBV27 and TRBJ2-7; D is uncertain. The V end lost 0 bases, the J end lost 3 bases, and 12 bases lay between the germline ends. Germline V gene lookup returns CDR1 MNHEY and CDR2 SMNVEV (reference sequence). The CDR3 spans 15 residues. The CDR3 DNA reads as TGTGCCAGCAGTTTATCGATTGGCCGAATCTACGAGCAGTACTTC. Protein product: CASSLSIGRIYEQYF.

This clonotype was recorded once. The gene calls are TRBV5-1 and TRBJ2-3, with D possibly being TRBD1 (6 bases). The CDR3 spans 15 residues. Germline loops: CDR1 SGHRS, CDR2 YFSETQ. Trimming cost V 1 base and J 1 base, with 10 bases left between them. DNA for the CDR3: TGCGCCAGCAGCTTGTATCGACAGGGCACAGATACGCAGTATTTT. It translates to CASSLYRQGTDTQYF.